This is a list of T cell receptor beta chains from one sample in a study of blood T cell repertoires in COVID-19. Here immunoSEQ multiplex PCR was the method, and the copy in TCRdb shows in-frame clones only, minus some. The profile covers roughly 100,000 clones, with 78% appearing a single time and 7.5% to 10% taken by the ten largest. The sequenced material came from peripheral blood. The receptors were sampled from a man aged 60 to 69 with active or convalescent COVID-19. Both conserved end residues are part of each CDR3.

cdr3_aa: CASSSPGAKGGDTQYF; v_call: TRBV28; j_call: TRBJ2-3
cdr3_aa: CASRARGGENTIYF; v_call: TRBV6-6; j_call: TRBJ1-3
cdr3_aa: CASSPRGARADTQYF; v_call: TRBV5-1; j_call: TRBJ2-3
cdr3_aa: CASSLMVLSTEAFF; v_call: TRBV6-5; j_call: TRBJ1-1
cdr3_aa: CASSDGLGRGSYEQYF; v_call: TRBV2; j_call: TRBJ2-7
cdr3_aa: CASRPDRANYGYTF; v_call: TRBV5-4; j_call: TRBJ1-2
cdr3_aa: CATSGNRGPNTEAFF; v_call: TRBV24-1; j_call: TRBJ1-1
cdr3_aa: CAWSAGLKLGGETQYF; v_call: TRBV30; j_call: TRBJ2-5
cdr3_aa: CASSTQGGGYTF; v_call: TRBV19; j_call: TRBJ1-2
cdr3_aa: CASSGGQGAGKTQYF; v_call: TRBV6-6; j_call: TRBJ2-5
cdr3_aa: CASSSNGQGYGYTF; v_call: TRBV6-2/TRBV6-3; j_call: TRBJ1-2
cdr3_aa: CASSPTKRDNQPQHF; v_call: TRBV18; j_call: TRBJ1-5
cdr3_aa: CASSPGQDFYGYTF; v_call: TRBV18; j_call: TRBJ1-2
cdr3_aa: CASRPDLTYEQYF; v_call: TRBV2; j_call: TRBJ2-7
cdr3_aa: CASSLGTSGGDEQFF; v_call: TRBV27; j_call: TRBJ2-1
cdr3_aa: CASSQDRMGLADTQYF; v_call: TRBV4-1; j_call: TRBJ2-3
cdr3_aa: CASSTGVDYGYTF; v_call: TRBV28; j_call: TRBJ1-2
cdr3_aa: CASSLSGQPNEKLFF; v_call: TRBV5-1; j_call: TRBJ1-4
cdr3_aa: CATSRGGEQETQYF; v_call: TRBV15; j_call: TRBJ2-5
cdr3_aa: CASSRQTANTEAFF; v_call: TRBV6-5; j_call: TRBJ1-1
cdr3_aa: CASSPDTDSYNEQFF; v_call: TRBV5-1; j_call: TRBJ2-1
cdr3_aa: CASSRFENQPQHF; v_call: TRBV6-5; j_call: TRBJ1-5
cdr3_aa: CATRGTGEGKLFF; v_call: TRBV15; j_call: TRBJ1-4
cdr3_aa: CATGRDTGELFF; v_call: TRBV24-1; j_call: TRBJ2-2
cdr3_aa: CASSLDVVSEQFF; v_call: TRBV7-2; j_call: TRBJ2-1
cdr3_aa: CASSMLAGDGNEQFF; v_call: TRBV11-2; j_call: TRBJ2-1
cdr3_aa: CASSQRTSGRNSYNEQFF; v_call: TRBV3-1/TRBV3-2; j_call: TRBJ2-1
cdr3_aa: CASSPRTSGGQYF; v_call: TRBV3-1/TRBV3-2; j_call: TRBJ2-7
cdr3_aa: CASSDSSGGGQFF; v_call: TRBV5-1; j_call: TRBJ2-1
cdr3_aa: CASSLRGYSYNEQFF; v_call: TRBV27; j_call: TRBJ2-1
cdr3_aa: CASSGQGGDTQYF; v_call: TRBV2; j_call: TRBJ2-3
cdr3_aa: CASRDRGGFQPQHF; v_call: TRBV6-5; j_call: TRBJ1-5
cdr3_aa: CATSDARIGGRGYTF; v_call: TRBV24-1; j_call: TRBJ1-2
cdr3_aa: CASSSGLAGDRDTQYF; v_call: TRBV11-2; j_call: TRBJ2-3
cdr3_aa: CASSGGQETQYF; v_call: TRBV2; j_call: TRBJ2-5
cdr3_aa: CASSIDHGGRSVEQFF; v_call: TRBV19; j_call: TRBJ2-1
cdr3_aa: CASSLTGDLNQPQHF; v_call: TRBV28; j_call: TRBJ1-5
cdr3_aa: CASSRLAGGDEQFF; v_call: TRBV4-2; j_call: TRBJ2-1
cdr3_aa: CASSIATSGWTGELFF; v_call: TRBV19; j_call: TRBJ2-2
cdr3_aa: CASSLSDRGLGYTF; v_call: TRBV7-9; j_call: TRBJ1-2
cdr3_aa: CASSRLGQGANEQFF; v_call: TRBV7-9; j_call: TRBJ2-1
cdr3_aa: CASSPGLAVTDTQYF; v_call: TRBV19; j_call: TRBJ2-3
cdr3_aa: CASSSAGRKSGNTEAFF; v_call: TRBV7-2; j_call: TRBJ1-1
cdr3_aa: CASSGGVAGGEETQYF; v_call: TRBV4-2; j_call: TRBJ2-5
cdr3_aa: CASSPQGGTIKSAGELFF; v_call: TRBV18; j_call: TRBJ2-2
cdr3_aa: CAWRFPRQTQYF; v_call: TRBV30; j_call: TRBJ2-5
cdr3_aa: CASSPLPRAGADTQYF; v_call: TRBV27; j_call: TRBJ2-3
cdr3_aa: CASSPGTTSYEQYF; v_call: TRBV14; j_call: TRBJ2-7
cdr3_aa: CASSPMGRNEQFF; v_call: TRBV18; j_call: TRBJ2-1
cdr3_aa: CASRLGTGSNEQFF; v_call: TRBV28; j_call: TRBJ2-1
cdr3_aa: CASSSGTSGSKITYEQYF; v_call: TRBV7-9; j_call: TRBJ2-7
cdr3_aa: CASSGLAGISYNEQFF; v_call: TRBV19; j_call: TRBJ2-1
cdr3_aa: CASSLGQGADTQYF; v_call: TRBV6-2/TRBV6-3; j_call: TRBJ2-3
cdr3_aa: CASRSGRALDTQYF; v_call: TRBV10-2; j_call: TRBJ2-3
cdr3_aa: CASSSAGGPNTGELFF; v_call: TRBV19; j_call: TRBJ2-2
cdr3_aa: CASIRGTSGGNEQFF; v_call: TRBV6-5; j_call: TRBJ2-1
cdr3_aa: CASSLAASGNTDTQYF; v_call: TRBV7-6; j_call: TRBJ2-3